The 17 T cell receptor beta chains given below trace back to one sample, sequenced in a study of response to subunit inactivated influenza vaccine. TCRdb re-called the RT-PCR reads with MiXCR, one entry per CDR3 protein. The sample contains 530,000 or so distinct CDR3 sequences, about 15% of which appear only once. The sample in question was PBMCs from blood, obtained 12 days after vaccination. These receptor sequences come from a man aged 45-65 years who received an inactivated influenza vaccine.

This clonotype was picked up a small number of times. The V call is TRBV6-2 or TRBV6-3, the J call TRBJ1-5; weak D call: TRBD1 (6 bases). Germline CDR1 is MNHEY and CDR2 is SVGEGT. Trimming shortened V by 8 bases and J by 7 bases, and 15 bases separated the two germline ends. This CDR3 spans 13 amino acids. The CDR3 sequence is CASHRVFNQPQHF. The DNA of the CDR3 is TGTGCCAGCCACAGGGTTTTTAACCAGCCCCAGCATTTT.

This clonotype was detected many times. The chain links TRBV12-3 or TRBV12-4 to TRBJ1-2, with TRBD1 as a possible D gene (5 bases). Trimming stripped 3 bases from V and 7 bases from J, with 12 bases between. The CDR3 is 13 residues long. The CDR3 DNA reads TGTGCCAGCAGTTTTTCAGGGACGGGTGGCTACACCTTC. Encoded protein: CASSFSGTGGYTF.

This clonotype was seen a few times. The chain links TRBV7-9 to TRBJ2-1; TRBD2 agrees at 9 bases. Germline V gene sequence: CDR1 SEHNR, CDR2 FQNEAQ (reference sequence). J lost 2 bases, V lost 5 bases, and 7 bases had no gene match. CDR3 length equals 16 residues. The CDR3 region has the DNA TGTGCCAGCAGCGCCCGACTAGCGGAGACCTACAATGAGCAGTTCTTC. Translation gives CASSARLAETYNEQFF.

The chain couples TRBV21-1 to TRBJ2-4; the table calls TRBD1, which could not be checked here. TRBV21-1 counts as a pseudogene. The CDR3 runs 17 residues. The CDR3: CASSKTRDRGAKNIQYF. The CDR3 DNA reads as TGTGCCAGCAGCAAAACCCGGGACAGGGGAGCCAAAAACATTCAGTACTTC.

The table lists this clonotype with many counts. The rearrangement links TRBV7-2 to TRBJ2-3; 11 bases match TRBD2. The V and J ends lost 5 bases and 5 bases, in that order; junction bases with no gene match: 9. Germline V CDR1 and CDR2: SGHTA, FQGNSA. CDR3 size: 16 residues. The CDR3 DNA reads as TGTGCCAGCAGCCCCGGACTAGCGGGCTCGGGAGATACGCAGTATTTT. Translating gives CASSPGLAGSGDTQYF.

The chain links TRBV3-1 to TRBJ2-7, with a tentative D call TRBD1 (5 bases). Between the trimmed V and J ends, which lost 1 base and 1 base, there was a span of 11 bases. CDR1 and CDR2 (germline): LGHDT, YNNKEL (reference sequence). CDR3 length: 15 amino acids. The CDR3 loop is CASSQGQLISYEQYF. CDR3 DNA sequence: TGTGCCAGCAGCCAAGGACAGTTAATATCCTACGAGCAGTACTTC.

The chain couples TRBV24-1 to TRBJ1-3; D not certain. Germline V lookup: CDR1 KGHDR, CDR2 SFDVKD. V was trimmed by 4 bases and J by 3 bases, leaving 3 bases between them. The CDR3 has 12 residues. The CDR3: CATSDFGNTIYF. CDR3 nucleotides: TGTGCCACCAGTGACTTTGGAAACACCATATATTTT.

The chain recombines TRBV18 with TRBJ1-1; no definite D call. Germline CDR1 reads KGHSH; CDR2 reads LQKENI. The V end lost 0 bases, the J end lost 8 bases, and 10 bases lay between the germline ends. This CDR3 has 13 amino acids. The CDR3 is CASSPPGRSEAFF. DNA for the CDR3: TGTGCCAGCTCACCACCTGGTCGGTCAGAAGCTTTCTTT.

In this sample, this clonotype turned up a few times. The J gene is TRBJ1-1, the V gene TRBV18; 10 bases match TRBD1. J gave up 0 bases and V 0 bases, and 13 bases lay outside the gene matches. Germline CDR1 reads KGHSH; CDR2 reads LQKENI. The CDR3 is 20 residues long. The CDR3 region has the DNA TGTGCCAGCTCACCACCTCGGGGACAGGGGCCCCTCCCCCTGAACACTGAAGCTTTCTTT. This gives the protein CASSPPRGQGPLPLNTEAFF.

DNA of the CDR3: TGTGCCATCAGTGAGGCAGGGGCTTCCTACGAGCAGTACTTC. Translation gives CAISEAGASYEQYF. The V gene is TRBV10-3, the J gene TRBJ2-7; weak D call: TRBD1 (6 bases). Germline V gene data show CDR1 as ENHRY and CDR2 as SYGVKD. Trimming cost V 2 bases and J 1 base, with 9 bases left between them. The CDR3 has 14 amino acids.

This rearrangement joins TRBV7-9 to TRBJ2-7; D remains ambiguous. Germline V gives CDR1 SEHNR, CDR2 FQNEAQ (reference sequence). The CDR3 runs to 14 residues. Trimming took off 5 bases at V and 2 bases at J, with 13 bases between the two ends. CDR3 residues: CASSGISRTYEQYF. CDR3 DNA: TGTGCCAGCAGCGGCATATCCCGAACCTACGAGCAGTACTTC.

The sample holds a few counts of this clonotype. The J gene is TRBJ2-2, the V gene TRBV11-2; possibly TRBD2 for D (5 bases). Trimming shortened V by 1 base and J by 4 bases, and 10 bases separated the two germline ends. The CDR3 has 15 residues. Germline loops: CDR1 SGHAT, CDR2 FQNNGV. This CDR3 is CASSLATGFTGELFF. The CDR3 DNA reads TGTGCCAGCAGCTTAGCGACGGGGTTCACCGGGGAGCTGTTTTTT.

J is TRBJ1-1 and V is TRBV6-2 or TRBV6-3; 7 bases align to TRBD1. The CDR3 totals 14 residues. Germline V lookup: CDR1 MNHEY, CDR2 SVGEGT. V dropped 5 bases and J dropped 1; count of bases not matched to a gene: 4. The DNA of the CDR3 is TGTGCCAGCAGTAGACAGGGCTCGAACACTGAAGCTTTCTTT. Residues: CASSRQGSNTEAFF.

This chain uses TRBV12-3 or TRBV12-4 with TRBJ2-1; 14 bases line up with TRBD2. The J segment lost 10 bases and the V segment lost 6 bases, leaving 8 bases of the junction unmatched. The CDR3 spans 15 residues. CDR3 bases: TGTGCCAGCAGCCCGGGACTAGCGGGAGTGGGGGAGCAGTTCTTC. Translating gives CASSPGLAGVGEQFF.

This chain joins TRBV14 and TRBJ2-3; 13 bases fit TRBD2. The CDR3 consists of 17 residues. Per germline, CDR1 SGHDN and CDR2 FVKESK. J lost 3 bases, V lost 1 base, and 4 bases had no gene match. The CDR3 spells CASSQAGLAGATDTQYF. CDR3 coding DNA: TGTGCCAGCAGCCAAGCCGGACTAGCGGGAGCAACAGATACGCAGTATTTT.

The chain has TRBV4-2 and TRBJ1-2; D unresolved. CDR3 size: 13 residues. Germline assignment: CDR1 LGHNA and CDR2 YNFKEQ. The V and J ends lost 1 base and 5 bases respectively, with 8 bases between them. CDR3 DNA: TGTGCCAGCAGCCAAGTTCTCCTATATGGCTACACCTTC. Its protein product is CASSQVLLYGYTF.

The table lists this clonotype with a few counts. The chain employs TRBV5-6 and TRBJ2-7; no clear D. Trimming shortened V by 1 base and J by 0 bases, and 11 bases separated the two germline ends. Germline V lookup: CDR1 SGHDT, CDR2 YYEEEE. The CDR3 has 15 residues. CDR3 loop: CASSLKPLSSYEQYF. DNA for the CDR3: TGTGCCAGCAGCTTGAAACCTCTTAGCTCCTACGAGCAGTACTTC.